This T cell receptor beta chain was identified in a study of beta chain features in type 1 diabetes. On this clone itself: Its antigen is undetermined.

Germline CDR1 MGHDK, CDR2 SYGVNS. There are 12 residues in the CDR3. Deletions cut 6 bases from V and 5 bases from J, with 9 bases between. Study observations and caveats: Whatever favoring of shorter templates PCR might show would apply equally to patients and controls.

TCRB transcripts that were expressed got sequenced, as all of the isolated RNA had been reverse transcribed. Produced via immunoSEQ multiplex PCR; TCRdb's table is partial and in-frame only. The sample gives 900,000 or so clones, 17% of which show up once; 0.02% to 0.03% is in the top ten. Sorting based on CD45RO/CCR7/CD25/CD127/CD95/CD27 separated CD4+ naive, central memory, regulatory and stem cell-like memory cells. J is TRBJ2-3 and V is TRBV25-1; D possibly corresponds to TRBD2 (5 bases). Sequenced material: naive CD4+ T cells from blood. The TCR comes from a woman younger than 30 in good health. The CDR3 reads CASSVLGDTQYF. The CDR3, as DNA: TGTGCCAGCAGCGTACTAGGAGATACGCAGTATTTT.